The rows below give T cell receptor beta chains drawn from one sample of a study of T-cell reconstitution after alpha-beta-depleted transplantation in children. From the PCR reads, TCRdb called clonotypes with MiXCR, one entry per CDR3 protein. Of about 510,000 distinct CDR3 sequences in the sample, about an eighth are singletons; the top ten hold 12% to 15%. This sample comprised PBMCs, mostly from graft donor cells, obtained 180 days after TCRalphabeta/CD19-depleted stem cell transplant. These receptors came from a female patient aged 2-9 years who had a stem cell transplant for aplastic anemia, so the T cells may come from the graft donor. The CDR3 runs from the conserved cysteine through the conserved F or W. The D gene is left open where the match is weak. Rows give clone size only sometimes, using once, few, many, or a class for an expanded clone.

TRBD1	-	TRBV12-5	TRBJ2-1	TGTGCTAGTGGAGTAGGGACAGGGTACAATGAGCAGTTCTTC	CASGVGTGYNEQFF
-	-	TRBV2	TRBJ1-5	TGTGCCAGCAGTGAAAGGGGAAGCAATCAGCCCCAGCATTTT	CASSERGSNQPQHF
-	many	TRBV29-1	TRBJ1-4	TGCAGCGTCGTACAGGCCGGGAGTGAAAAACTGTTTTTT	CSVVQAGSEKLFF
-	-	TRBV4-2	TRBJ2-7	TGTGCCAGCAGCAAATCGACAGTCGCCTACGAGCAGTACTTC	CASSKSTVAYEQYF
-	-	TRBV7-2	TRBJ1-1	TGTGCCAGCAGCTTACGGTGGGGGCAAAACACTGAAGCTTTCTTT	CASSLRWGQNTEAFF
-	many	TRBV7-9	TRBJ2-1	TGTGCCAGCAGCTTAAGAGGGTGGAATGAGCAGTTCTTC	CASSLRGWNEQFF
-	-	TRBV20-1	TRBJ2-5	TGCAGTGCTATACAGGGGGGGTTACAAGAGACCCAGTACTTC	CSAIQGGLQETQYF
-	many	TRBV29-1	TRBJ2-7	TGCAGCGTTTGGGCCCAGGCCGCCTACGAGCAGTACTTC	CSVWAQAAYEQYF
TRBD2	few	TRBV29-1	TRBJ2-5	TGCAGCGTCGGGAATCGACTAGCGGAAGGACTCCAAGAGACCCAGTACTTC	CSVGNRLAEGLQETQYF
TRBD1	many	TRBV29-1	TRBJ2-1	TGCAGCGTTGAAGGAGTGGACAGGGTGGCCGCCAATGAGCAGTTCTTC	CSVEGVDRVAANEQFF
-	few	TRBV15	TRBJ2-6	TGTGCCACCAGCGGCCAGTCCTCTGGGGCCAACGTCCTGACTTTC	CATSGQSSGANVLTF
-	-	TRBV18	TRBJ1-5	TGTGCCAGCTCACCAGACGGGCACCAGCCCCAGCATTTT	CASSPDGHQPQHF
-	-	TRBV5-1	TRBJ2-3	TGCGCCAGCAGCTTGTCACAGTACACAGATACGCAGTATTTT	CASSLSQYTDTQYF
-	-	TRBV6-1	TRBJ1-3	TGTGCCAGCAGCCGTTGGTTTGGCTCTGGAAACACCATATATTTT	CASSRWFGSGNTIYF
-	many	TRBV5-1	TRBJ2-4	TGCGCCAGCAGCTCAACCGGGACGGAAATTCAGTACTTC	CASSSTGTEIQYF
TRBD2	few	TRBV4-3	TRBJ2-1	TGCGCCAGCAGCCAAGACCGACTAGCGGGAGCAGGAACCGATGAGCAGTTCTTC	CASSQDRLAGAGTDEQFF
-	-	TRBV21-1	TRBJ2-4	TGTGCCAGTTCAAAGCGCGGGACAGGGCAAACGGAAGCCAAAAACAGTCAGTACTTC	CASSKRGTGQTEAKNSQYF
TRBD1	-	TRBV6-2/TRBV6-3	TRBJ2-1	TGTGCCAGCAATATTCCCCGGGACAGCCGATACAATGAGCAGTTCTTC	CASNIPRDSRYNEQFF
-	-	TRBV14	TRBJ1-4	TGTGCCAGCAGCCAACGAGGGGGGTTGAAACTGTTTTTT	CASSQRGGLKLFF
-	-	TRBV5-1	TRBJ2-6	TGCGCCAGCAGCCCATCCCTCTCTGGGGCCAACGGCCTGACTTTC	CASSPSLSGANGLTF
-	few	TRBV19	TRBJ1-2	TGTGCCAGTAGTATAGGAGGGAGGGGCTATGGCTACACCTTC	CASSIGGRGYGYTF
TRBD2	-	TRBV9	TRBJ2-3	TGTGCCAGCAGCGGCCTGGCGGGAGGGCGCTCAGATACGCAGTATTTT	CASSGLAGGRSDTQYF
TRBD2	-	TRBV5-1	TRBJ2-2	TGCGCCAGCAGCTTTCAAGGACTAGCGCCCACCGGGGAGCTGTTTTTT	CASSFQGLAPTGELFF
TRBD2	many	TRBV28	TRBJ2-1	TGTGCCAGCCTCCCAATAGCGGGAGCCGATGAGCAGTTCTTC	CASLPIAGADEQFF
TRBD1	-	TRBV7-6	TRBJ2-7	TGTGCCAGCAGCCTTAGACGGGACAGGGGACCCTACGAGCAGTACTTC	CASSLRRDRGPYEQYF
-	few	TRBV9	TRBJ2-3	TGTGCCAGCAGCGTAGGATGGGGGGAACGCACAGATACGCAGTATTTT	CASSVGWGERTDTQYF
-	many	TRBV29-1	TRBJ2-5	TGCAGCGTTGAAGCTAGGGTGTACCAAGAGACCCAGTACTTC	CSVEARVYQETQYF
TRBD2	few	TRBV6-1	TRBJ2-7	TGTGCCAGCAGTGGTTGGACTAGCGGTAGCTCCTACGAGCAGTACTTC	CASSGWTSGSSYEQYF
-	-	TRBV11-3	TRBJ2-1	TGTGCCAGCAGCTTGATGCGTAGTGGTGAGCAGTTCTTC	CASSLMRSGEQFF
-	many	TRBV28	TRBJ2-3	TGTGCCAGCAGCCCCCCGGGGCTAGGGCAGTATTTT	CASSPPGLGQYF
-	-	TRBV7-9	TRBJ2-4	TGTGCCAGCAGCCCAAAAGGGACGGAGATAGCCAAAAACAGTCAGTACTTC	CASSPKGTEIAKNSQYF
-	many	TRBV5-1	TRBJ2-7	TGCGCCAGCAGCTTAACAGGGTGGGAGCAGTACTTC	CASSLTGWEQYF
-	-	TRBV12-3/TRBV12-4	TRBJ1-5	TGTGCCAGCAGTTTTAGCCAAAATCAGCCCCAGCATTTT	CASSFSQNQPQHF
TRBD1	few	TRBV10-3	TRBJ2-7	TGTGCCATCAGTGCTAAAACAGTGGACAGGGGTCTCTACGAGCAGTACTTC	CAISAKTVDRGLYEQYF
TRBD2	few	TRBV5-1	TRBJ2-1	TGCGCCAGCAGCCCACTAGCGGAGCCCTACAATGAGCAGTTCTTC	CASSPLAEPYNEQFF
-	few	TRBV5-6	TRBJ2-4	TGTGCCAGCAGCTTACGGATAGCCAAAAACATTCAGTACTTC	CASSLRIAKNIQYF
-	few	TRBV24-1	TRBJ1-5	TGTGCCACGGATTCAAATCAGCCCCAGCATTTT	CATDSNQPQHF
-	-	TRBV7-9	TRBJ1-2	TGTGCCAGCAGCTCCGACAGAGAACGGTCCATCCGAGGCTACACCTTC	CASSSDRERSIRGYTF
TRBD1	-	TRBV7-2	TRBJ1-3	TGTGCCAGCAGCTGGGATCCGACAGGGGTCTCTGGAAACACCATATATTTT	CASSWDPTGVSGNTIYF
-	many	TRBV27	TRBJ1-2	TGTGCCAGCAGAAGGGGGTTCTATGGCTACACCTTC	CASRRGFYGYTF
-	few	TRBV21-1	TRBJ1-4	TGTGCCAGCCTATCCAGGGGGAATGAAAAACTGTTTTTT	CASLSRGNEKLFF
-	many	TRBV5-1	TRBJ2-1	TGCGCCAGCAGCCCACAGGGTACCTACAATGAGCAGTTCTTC	CASSPQGTYNEQFF
TRBD2	few	TRBV6-5	TRBJ2-1	TGTGCCAGCAGTTACCCGACTAGCGGGAGTGTAGGGCTCAATGAGCAGTTCTTC	CASSYPTSGSVGLNEQFF
TRBD2	few	TRBV29-1	TRBJ2-5	TGCAGCGTTGAAGATCGTCCTAGCGGGAGGGTGGAAGAGACCCAGTACTTC	CSVEDRPSGRVEETQYF
-	-	TRBV12-3/TRBV12-4	TRBJ2-3	TGTGCCAGCACCCATTGGGCTTATACGCAGTATTTT	CASTHWAYTQYF
-	many	TRBV12-3/TRBV12-4	TRBJ2-2	TGTGCCAGCAGTCCGCGTCCTTTGTACACCGGGGAGCTGTTTTTT	CASSPRPLYTGELFF
TRBD2	-	TRBV11-3	TRBJ2-1	TGTGCCAGCACCTGGGACTACGGGATGACGAATGAGCAGTTCTTC	CASTWDYGMTNEQFF
-	few	TRBV7-9	TRBJ2-7	TGTGCCAGCAGCTTAGGACTACTTAAAGGCGGCGAGCAGTACTTC	CASSLGLLKGGEQYF
TRBD2	few	TRBV4-3	TRBJ2-3	TGCGCCAGCAGCCAACGCCTTAGGGGGGGTAGCGGGAGAATCTTGATCGGCACAGATACGCAGTATTTT	CASSQRLRGGSGRILIGTDTQYF
-	few	TRBV4-3	TRBJ2-1	TGCGCCAGCACCCGGCATAACACCGGCTCCTACAATGAGCAGTTCTTC	CASTRHNTGSYNEQFF
-	-	TRBV20-1	TRBJ2-2	TGCAGTGCTAGAGGGGTCTACCCATTCGGGAACACCGGGGAGCTGTTTTTT	CSARGVYPFGNTGELFF
TRBD1	-	TRBV29-1	TRBJ1-4	TGCAGCGTTGCGACGGGACAGGCGGATGAAAAACTGTTTTTT	CSVATGQADEKLFF
-	-	TRBV20-1	TRBJ2-5	TGCAGTGCCCCGACGATCACATCAGGGACCCCGGAGACCCAGTACTTC	CSAPTITSGTPETQYF
-	many	TRBV5-1	TRBJ2-3	TGCGCCAGCGCACCCTATTCCTTAGCGGCGAGGGCAGATACGCAGTATTTT	CASAPYSLAARADTQYF
-	-	TRBV11-1	TRBJ1-3	TGTGCCAGCAGCCAGGACAACACCATATATTTT	CASSQDNTIYF
-	few	TRBV7-9	TRBJ2-7	TGTGCCAGCAGCCCCTCCGGGACACCCACCTACGAGCAGTACTTC	CASSPSGTPTYEQYF
TRBD2	few	TRBV5-5	TRBJ2-1	TGTGCCAGCAGCTTGGGGCTAGCGGGAGGATGGTACAATGAGCAGTTCTTC	CASSLGLAGGWYNEQFF
-	-	TRBV7-9	TRBJ2-5	TGTGCCAGCAGCTTAGACGGAGGGCCGTTGGAGACCCAGTACTTC	CASSLDGGPLETQYF
-	few	TRBV7-3	TRBJ2-7	TGTGCCAGCAGCTTATATCCCTACGAGCAGTACTTC	CASSLYPYEQYF